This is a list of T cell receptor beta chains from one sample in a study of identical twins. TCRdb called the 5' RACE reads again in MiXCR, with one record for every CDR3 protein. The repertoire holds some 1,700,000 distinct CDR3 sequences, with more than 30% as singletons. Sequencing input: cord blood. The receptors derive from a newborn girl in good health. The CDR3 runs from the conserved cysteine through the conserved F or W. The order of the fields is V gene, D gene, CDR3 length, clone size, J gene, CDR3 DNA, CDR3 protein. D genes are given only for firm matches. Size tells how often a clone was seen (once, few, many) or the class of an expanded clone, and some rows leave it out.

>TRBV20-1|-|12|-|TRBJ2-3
TGCAGTGCGGTCGACGGCACAGATACGCAGTATTTT
CSAVDGTDTQYF
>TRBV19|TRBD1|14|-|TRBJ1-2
TGTGCCAGTAGTATACCCGGGACAGGGAACGGCTACACCTTC
CASSIPGTGNGYTF
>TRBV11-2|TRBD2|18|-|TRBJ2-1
TGTGCCAGCAGCCCGGGACTAGCGGGGGGGGGCTCCTACAATGAGCAGTTCTTC
CASSPGLAGGGSYNEQFF
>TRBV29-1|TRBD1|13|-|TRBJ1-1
TGCAGCGTTGAAAACAGGGGGACCACTGAAGCTTTCTTT
CSVENRGTTEAFF
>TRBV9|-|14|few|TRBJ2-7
TGTGCCAGCAGCCCCTCTTACGTCTCCTACGAGCAGTACTTC
CASSPSYVSYEQYF
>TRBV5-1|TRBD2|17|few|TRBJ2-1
TGCGCCAGCAGCTTATTGCCGACTAGCGGGTCCTACAATGAGCAGTTCTTC
CASSLLPTSGSYNEQFF
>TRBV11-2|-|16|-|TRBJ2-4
TGTGCCAGCAGCGTGGGACTGATACTAGCCAAAAACATTCAGTACTTC
CASSVGLILAKNIQYF
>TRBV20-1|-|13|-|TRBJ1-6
TGCGAGGGCAGAGGCTCCTATAATTCACCCCTCCACTTT
CEGRGSYNSPLHF
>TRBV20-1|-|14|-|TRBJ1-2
TGCAGTTTAACCGACAGCTCTAGTAACTATGGCTACACCTTC
CSLTDSSSNYGYTF
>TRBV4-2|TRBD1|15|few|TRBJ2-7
TGTGCCAGCAGCCCACAGGGGGCCTTTTCCTACGAGCAGTACTTC
CASSPQGAFSYEQYF
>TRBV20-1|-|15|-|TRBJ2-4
TGCAGTGCTAGAGAGGCCGGGGTGGCCAAAAACATTCAGTACTTC
CSAREAGVAKNIQYF
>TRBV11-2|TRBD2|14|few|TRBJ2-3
TGTGCCAGCAGCTTCACGGGAGGGGGAGATACGCAGTATTTT
CASSFTGGGDTQYF
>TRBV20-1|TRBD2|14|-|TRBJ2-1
TGCAGTGCTAGTCTAATCCGGGGGGACAATGAGCAGTTCTTC
CSASLIRGDNEQFF
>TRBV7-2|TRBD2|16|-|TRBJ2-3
TGTGCCAGCAGCTTAGGGCTAGCGGGTACCCTAGATACGCAGTATTTT
CASSLGLAGTLDTQYF
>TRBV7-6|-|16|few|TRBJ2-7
TGTGCCAGCAGCTTAGGAACAGGCCCCCTCACCTACGAGCAGTACTTC
CASSLGTGPLTYEQYF
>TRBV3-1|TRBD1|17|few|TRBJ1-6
TGTGCCAGCAGCCAAGATAGAAGGACAGGGGGAAATTCACCCCTCCACTTT
CASSQDRRTGGNSPLHF
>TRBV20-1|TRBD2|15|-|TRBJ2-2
TGCAGTGTCACGGCTGCGGGGGGGCACACCGGGGAGCTGTTTTTT
CSVTAAGGHTGELFF
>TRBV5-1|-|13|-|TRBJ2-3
TGCGCCAGTACCGGGTCCGGCGGAGATACGCAGTATTTT
CASTGSGGDTQYF
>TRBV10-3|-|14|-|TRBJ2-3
TGTGCCATCAGCACGGGGGGCCCCACAGATACGCAGTATTTT
CAISTGGPTDTQYF
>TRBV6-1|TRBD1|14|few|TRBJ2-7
TGTGCCAGCAGTCGACAGGGTAAAACCTACGAGCAGTACTTC
CASSRQGKTYEQYF
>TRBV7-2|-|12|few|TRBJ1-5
TGTGCCAGCAGCCTTGGGCTGGGGCCCCAGCATTTT
CASSLGLGPQHF
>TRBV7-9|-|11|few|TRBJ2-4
TGTGCCAGCAGCGATGGACAAAAGCAGTACTTC
CASSDGQKQYF
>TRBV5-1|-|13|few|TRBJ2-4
TGCGCCAGCAGCTGGGGGGGCCAAAACATTCAGTACTTC
CASSWGGQNIQYF
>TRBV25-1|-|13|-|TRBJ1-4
TGTGCCAGCAGTGAATTGGAAGGTGAAAAACTGTTTTTT
CASSELEGEKLFF
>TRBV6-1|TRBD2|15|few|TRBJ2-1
TGTGCCAGCACCTCCCTAGCGGGAATCTACAATGAGCAGTTCTTC
CASTSLAGIYNEQFF
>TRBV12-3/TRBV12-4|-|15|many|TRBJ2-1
TGTGCCAGCAGCCCTGGGACATCTACCTACAATGAGCAGTTCTTC
CASSPGTSTYNEQFF
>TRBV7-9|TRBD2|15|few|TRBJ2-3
TGTGCCAGCAGCACAACTAGCGGGGACACAGATACGCAGTATTTT
CASSTTSGDTDTQYF
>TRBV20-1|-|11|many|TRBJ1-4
TGCAGTACCGAGGGGAGTGAAAAACTGTTTTTT
CSTEGSEKLFF
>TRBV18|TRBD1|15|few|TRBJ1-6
TGTGCCAGCTCAGAGACAGGGGGCTATAATTCACCCCTCCACTTT
CASSETGGYNSPLHF
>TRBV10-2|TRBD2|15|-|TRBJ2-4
TGCGCCAGCACAGGGAGGGAACTAGCCAAAAACATTCAGTACTTC
CASTGRELAKNIQYF
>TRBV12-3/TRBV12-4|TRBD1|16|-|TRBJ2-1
TGTGCCAGCAGTTTCTCCCGGACAGGGTACTACAATGAGCAGTTCTTC
CASSFSRTGYYNEQFF
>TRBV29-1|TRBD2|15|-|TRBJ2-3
TGCAGCGTTGAAGGAGGTAGCGGGAGCACAGATACGCAGTATTTT
CSVEGGSGSTDTQYF